The 25 T cell receptor delta chains presented below share a single source sample, sequenced in a study of gamma-delta chains in newborns, infants, children. TCRdb re-identified clones in the reads via CATT. The sample comprises approximately 5,600 delta-chain clones, 5.2% of which are singletons, and 5% to 7% rests with the top ten. The specimen was blood. Receptors originate from a child who was a newborn, infant or young child, either healthy, febrile or measles-vaccinated (not recorded which).

By share, this clone counts as medium-sized. Other nucleotide sequences from this sample produce the same CDR3. The rearrangement joins TRDV2 to TRDJ1; 8 bases line up with TRDD3. Trimming cost V 0 bases and J 2 bases; bases outside gene matches: 4. Germline-derived CDR1 and CDR2 are GEAIGNYY and EKD. The CDR3 sequence is 15 residues long. The CDR3 region is CACDTVGGLTDKLIF. The CDR3 DNA reads as TGTGCCTGTGACACCGTTGGGGGATTGACCGATAAACTCATCTTT.

A note on this clone: A much larger clone lies a single base off, so this may be a read error. This chain connects TRDV2 to TRDJ1, with 13 bases aligning to TRDD3. Germline V gives CDR1 GEAIGNYY, CDR2 EKD. The CDR3 has 20 residues. CDR3 residues: CARDPVLGDTRSTGTDKLIF. The CDR3 DNA reads as TGTGCCCGTGACCCCGTACTGGGGGATACGCGTAGTACAGGCACCGATAAACTCATCTTT.

This clone was seen only a few times. At one of its ends the junction is not consistent with the germline gene, which may arise from a read error. Additional DNA sequences in this sample encode the identical CDR3. CDR3 amino acids: CACDTPWGDKMADKLIF. The CDR3 DNA sequence: TGTGCCTGTGACACTCCCTGGGGGGACAAAATGGCCGATAAACTCATCTTC. The gene calls are TRDV2 and TRDJ1; 7 nucleotides align to TRDD3. CDR3 length equals 17 residues. CDR1 is GEAIGNYY and CDR2 is EKD in the germline V gene.

The chain has TRDV1 and TRDJ1; D gene uncertain. The CDR3 spans 25 residues. Germline V gives CDR1 TSWWSYY, CDR2 QGS. V was trimmed by 1 base and J by 0 bases, leaving 39 bases between them. The CDR3 DNA sequence: TGTGCTCTTGGGGAACCAGGCTACCCCGCTCGGCGTGGACGCCGTAGGTCCCAATACACCGATAAACTCATCTTT. Translation gives CALGEPGYPARRGRRRSQYTDKLIF.

This clone was counted a few times. The chain's CDR3 is CACATPWGDKMADKLIF. The CDR3 DNA follows: TGTGCCTGTGCCACTCCCTGGGGGGATAAAATGGCCGATAAACTCATCTTT. The V and J genes are TRDV2 and TRDJ1; 8 nucleotides align to TRDD3. The germline gives CDR1 GEAIGNYY, CDR2 EKD. After removal of 5 bases from V and 3 bases from J, the junction contained 16 bases not matched to a gene. CDR3 length equals 17 residues.

For this clone: It differs at one base from a far larger clone, so likely a read error. This rearrangement joins TRDV2 to TRDJ1; TRDD3 matches 12 bases. CDR1 GEAIGNYY and CDR2 EKD come from the germline V gene. The CDR3 contains 15 residues. This CDR3 is CACDNLGDTNDKIIF. CDR3 in DNA: TGTGCCTGTGACAATCTGGGGGATACGAATGATAAAATCATCTTT.

This clone was seen only a few times. This chain connects TRDV2 to TRDJ1, with 8 positions matching TRDD3. The CDR3 is made up of 19 amino acids. The V gene's germline CDR1 is GEAIGNYY and CDR2 EKD. The junction had 14 bases not matched to a gene; V was cut back by 0 bases and J by 0 bases. The CDR3 reads CACDTVGAVLGADTDKLIF. For the CDR3, the DNA is TGTGCCTGTGACACCGTGGGGGCTGTACTGGGGGCCGACACCGATAAACTCATCTTT.

This clone qualifies as medium-sized. The rearrangement joins TRDV2 to TRDJ3; D is ambiguous. CDR1 and CDR2 (germline): GEAIGNYY, EKD. This CDR3 region has 18 residues. Trimming removed 2 bases from V and 0 bases from J, with 13 bases in between. The CDR3 here is CACDRIPPSSWDTRQMFF. The CDR3 nucleotides read TGTGCCTGTGACAGAATCCCACCCAGCTCCTGGGACACCCGACAGATGTTTTTC.

The J gene went uncalled, whereas the V gene is TRDV2; TRDD3 reflects the table's D call only, with no check against the DNA. This CDR3 is built from 19 residues. Germline V gives CDR1 GEAIGNYY, CDR2 EKD. DNA of the CDR3: TGTGCCTGTGACACCCTTCCGGCACTGGGGGATACTTACGCCGATAAACTCATCTTC. Translating gives CACDTLPALGDTYADKLIF.

The gene calls are TRDV2 and TRDJ1, with TRDD3 identical over 9 bases. CDR1 and CDR2 (germline): GEAIGNYY, EKD. The ends lost 5 bases at V and 0 bases at J; junction bases unmatched: 12. The CDR3 consists of 17 residues. Here the CDR3 DNA reads TGTGCCTGTGGCAGCCTTACTGGGGGACGAGACACCGATAAACTCATCTTT. Translation gives CACGSLTGGRDTDKLIF.

This clone was counted a few times. A much larger clone differs by one base, so this may be a read error. The chain couples TRDV2 to TRDJ1, with 10 nucleotides matching TRDD3. CDR3 length equals 20 residues. The germline gives CDR1 GEAIGNYY, CDR2 EKD. The CDR3, as DNA: TGTGCCTATGACCTAGTCCCTACCCGGGGGATACGACGATTGGGCGATAAACTCATCTTT. Protein product: CAYDLVPTRGIRRLGDKLIF.

The chain joins TRDV2 to TRDJ1; TRDD3 agrees at 8 bases. Assignment of the J gene here rests on matching the DNA to germline, because TCRdb gives none. The CDR3 has 21 residues. V was pared by 3 bases and J by 2 bases, with 25 bases of the junction left unmatched. Germline values: CDR1 GEAIGNYY, CDR2 EKD. The CDR3 coding sequence is TGTGCCTGTGACTCCGTACTGGGGGGTACTACCTTTACGAGGGATACCGATAAACTCATCTTT. This translates into CACDSVLGGTTFTRDTDKLIF.

A few counts support this clone. The TCRdb protein, from a much larger clone, departs from this DNA's translation at residue 7, likely by read error; the protein shown derives from the DNA. The chain employs TRDV2 and TRDJ3; perhaps TRDD3 as D (5 bases). The CDR3 length is 18 residues. V was trimmed by 3 bases and J by 0 bases, leaving 14 bases between them. Germline V gene data show CDR1 as GEAIGNYY and CDR2 as EKD. The CDR3 loop is CACDVLEDSSWDTRQMFF. CDR3 bases: TGTGCCTGTGACGTACTGGAGGATAGCTCCTGGGACACCCGACAGATGTTTTTC.

This clone came up a few times. The gene calls are TRDV2 and TRDJ3; 13 nucleotides line up with TRDD3. The CDR3 contains 22 residues. Trimming cost V 3 bases and J 0 bases; bases outside gene matches: 13. Germline V gene lookup returns CDR1 GEAIGNYY and CDR2 EKD. DNA of the CDR3: TGTGCCTGTGACGCCGTACTGGGGGATACGACCCGAGGCTCCTGGGACACCCGACAGATGTTTTTC. This encodes CACDAVLGDTTRGSWDTRQMFF.

The chain has TRDV2 and TRDJ3; 8 bases are a match to TRDD3. TCRdb supplies no J gene; here it was assigned by aligning the nucleotide sequence to germline. With 3 bases clipped from V and 0 bases from J, the junction kept 9 bases outside the gene matches. Germline assignment: CDR1 GEAIGNYY and CDR2 EKD. There are 19 residues in the CDR3. CDR3 protein: CACDAAGDTSSWDTRQMFF. CDR3 in DNA: TGTGCCTGTGACGCGGCCGGGGATACAAGCTCCTGGGACACCCGACAGATGTTTTTC.

Remarks on this clone: The likely explanation is a read error, given a far larger clone one base away. This chain joins TRDV2 and TRDJ1, with 7 bases that match TRDD3. The CDR3 has 16 residues. The germline gives CDR1 GEAIGNYY, CDR2 EKD. The chain's CDR3 is CACDTLSDTPTDKPIF. The CDR3 bases are TGTGCCTGTGACACCTTGTCGGATACGCCCACCGATAAACCCATCTTT.

This clone counts as medium-sized. Within the sample, other DNA sequences also encode this same CDR3. The chain carries TRDV2 and TRDJ1, with 10 bases matching TRDD3. With 0 bases clipped from V and 5 bases from J, the junction kept 14 bases outside the gene matches. CDR1 is GEAIGNYY, CDR2 EKD, per germline. CDR3 size: 18 residues. The CDR3 sequence is CACDTVGQPTGGSDKLIF. CDR3 in DNA: TGTGCCTGTGACACCGTGGGGCAACCTACTGGGGGATCTGATAAACTCATCTTT.

In its sample, this clone was seen a few times. The junction departs from the called germline gene at one end, perhaps through a read error. Other nucleotide sequences in the sample specify the same CDR3. V and J are TRDV2 and TRDJ3; D might be TRDD3 (5 bases). The CDR3 length is 19 residues. Per the germline V gene, CDR1 is GEAIGNYY and CDR2 is EKD. CDR3 in amino acids: CACDTATGPTSWDTRQMFF. The DNA of the CDR3 is TGTGCCTGTGACACCGCGACTGGCCCCACTAGCTGGGACACCCGACAGATGTTCTTC.

Concerning this clone: At one boundary the junction diverges from the germline segment, which might be a read error. V usage is TRDV2 and J usage is TRDJ3; the match to TRDD3 covers 12 bases. The germline CDR1 and CDR2 sequences are GEAIGNYY and EKD. The CDR3 is made up of 19 amino acids. Here the CDR3 reads CACDTAGGYASWGTRQMFF. The CDR3 DNA sequence: TGTGCCTGTGACACGGCTGGGGGATACGCGTCCTGGGGCACCCGACAGATGTTTTTC.

This clone is labeled as medium-sized. The rearrangement joins TRDV2 to TRDJ2; 9 bases are shared with TRDD3. With V trimmed by 3 bases and J by 4 bases, 5 bases remained unmatched. Germline CDR1 GEAIGNYY, CDR2 EKD. This CDR3 region has 15 residues. CDR3 DNA sequence: TGTGCCTGTGACTTCCTACTGGGGGAGACAGCACAACTCTTCTTT. Its protein is CACDFLLGETAQLFF.

A remark on this clone: This may be a read error, as it is one base from a much larger clone. The rearrangement joins TRDV2 to TRDJ1; maybe TRDD3 (7 bases). V was shortened by 5 bases and J by 0 bases, with 30 bases between the two germline ends. The germline CDR1 and CDR2 sequences are GEAIGNYY and EKD. The CDR3 consists of 20 residues. CDR3 loop: CACVGLPTVLGTRDTDKLIF. CDR3 sequence (DNA): TGTGCCTGTGTTGGCCTTCCCACGGTACTGGGGACCAGGGACACCGATAAACTCATCTTT.

This clone was found a few times. This likely traces to a read error, being one base from a far larger clone. The chain combines TRDV2 with TRDJ2; D gene ambiguous. This CDR3 has 16 amino acids. Looked up from germline, CDR1 is GEAIGNYY and CDR2 is EKD. DNA of the CDR3: TGTGCCTGTGACACATTAGCGGAAGCTTTGACAGTACAACTCTTCTTT. It specifies CACDTLAEALTVQLFF.

As concerns this clone: A far larger clone is only one base removed, so a read error is likely. Within the sample, other DNA sequences also encode this same CDR3. V is TRDV2 and J is TRDJ2; D gene unclear. CDR1 GEAIGNYY and CDR2 EKD come from the germline V gene. The CDR3 sequence is 16 residues long. CDR3 sequence: CACDIVGTTLTAQLFF. The CDR3 bases are TGTGCCTGCGACATCGTGGGAACTACTTTGACAGCACAACTCTTCTTT.

This clone is medium-sized in the sample. This chain uses TRDV2 with TRDJ1; 13 nucleotides match TRDD3. V shed 3 bases, J shed 4 bases, and the junction held 19 bases outside the gene matches. The CDR3 length is 20 residues. Germline V gene sequence: CDR1 GEAIGNYY, CDR2 EKD. The CDR3: CACDPVPLETGGYAVDKLIF. The CDR3, as DNA: TGTGCCTGTGACCCTGTTCCGCTCGAAACTGGGGGATACGCGGTCGATAAACTCATCTTT.

This clone ranks as large (0.1 to 1%). V usage is TRDV2 and J usage is TRDJ3; 11 nucleotides align to TRDD3. V was pared by 2 bases and J by 0 bases, with 2 bases of the junction left unmatched. Germline assignment: CDR1 GEAIGNYY and CDR2 EKD. The CDR3 has 18 residues. CDR3 coding DNA: TGTGCCTGTGACAGTACTGGGGGATACTCCTGGGACACCCGACAGATGTTTTTC. Amino acids: CACDSTGGYSWDTRQMFF.